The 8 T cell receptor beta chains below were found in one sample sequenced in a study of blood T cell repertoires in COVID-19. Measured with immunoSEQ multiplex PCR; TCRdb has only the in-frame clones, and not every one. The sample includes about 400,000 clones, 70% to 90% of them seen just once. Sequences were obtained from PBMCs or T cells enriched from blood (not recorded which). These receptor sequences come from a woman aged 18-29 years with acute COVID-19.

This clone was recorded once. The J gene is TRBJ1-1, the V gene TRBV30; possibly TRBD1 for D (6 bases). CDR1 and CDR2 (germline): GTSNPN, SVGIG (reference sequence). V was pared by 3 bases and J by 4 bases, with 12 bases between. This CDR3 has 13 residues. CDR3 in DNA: TGTGCCTGGAGGCCCCAGGGGATCACTGAAGCTTTCTTT. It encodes CAWRPQGITEAFF.

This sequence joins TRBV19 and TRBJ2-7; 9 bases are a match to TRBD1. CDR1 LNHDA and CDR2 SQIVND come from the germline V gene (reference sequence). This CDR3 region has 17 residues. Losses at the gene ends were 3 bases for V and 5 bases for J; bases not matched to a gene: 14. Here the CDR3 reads CASSIRGPTGGKNEQYF. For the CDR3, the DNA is TGTGCCAGTAGTATTCGAGGGCCCACAGGGGGCAAGAACGAGCAGTACTTC. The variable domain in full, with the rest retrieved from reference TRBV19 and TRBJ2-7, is DGGITQSPKYLFRKEGQNVTLSCEQNLNHDAMYWYRQDPGQGLRLIYYSQIVNDFQKGDIAEGYSVSREKKESFPLTVTSAQKNPTAFYLCASSIRGPTGGKNEQYFGPGTRLTVT.

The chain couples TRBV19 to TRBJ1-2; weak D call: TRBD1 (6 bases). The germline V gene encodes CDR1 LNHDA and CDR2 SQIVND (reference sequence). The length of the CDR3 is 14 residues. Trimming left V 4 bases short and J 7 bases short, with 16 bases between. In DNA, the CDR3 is TGTGCCAGTAGTACTCAAAACAGGGTAATTGGCTACACCTTC. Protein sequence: CASSTQNRVIGYTF.

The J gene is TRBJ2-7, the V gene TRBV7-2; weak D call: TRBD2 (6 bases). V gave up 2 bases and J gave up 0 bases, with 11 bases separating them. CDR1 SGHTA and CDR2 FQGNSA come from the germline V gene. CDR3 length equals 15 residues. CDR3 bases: TGTGCCAGCAGCTTAAACGGGCGGGGCTCCTACGAGCAGTACTTC. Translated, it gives CASSLNGRGSYEQYF.

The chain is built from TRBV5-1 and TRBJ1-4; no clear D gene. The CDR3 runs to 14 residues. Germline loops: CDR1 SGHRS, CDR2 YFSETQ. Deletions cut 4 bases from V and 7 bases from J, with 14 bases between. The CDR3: CASSPGEEGEKLFF. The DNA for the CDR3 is TGCGCCAGCAGCCCGGGAGAGGAGGGTGAAAAACTGTTTTTT.

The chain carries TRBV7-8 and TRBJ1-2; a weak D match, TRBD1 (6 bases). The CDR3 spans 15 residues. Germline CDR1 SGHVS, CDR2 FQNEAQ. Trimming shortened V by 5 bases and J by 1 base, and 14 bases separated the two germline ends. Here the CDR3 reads CASSQRQDLNYGYTF. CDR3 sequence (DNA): TGTGCCAGCAGCCAAAGACAGGATCTTAACTATGGCTACACCTTC.

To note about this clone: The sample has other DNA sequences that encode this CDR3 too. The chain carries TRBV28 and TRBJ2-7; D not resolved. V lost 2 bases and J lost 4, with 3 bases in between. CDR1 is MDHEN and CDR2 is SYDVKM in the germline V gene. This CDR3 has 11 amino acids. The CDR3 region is CASSLQYEQYF. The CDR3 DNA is TGTGCCAGCAGTTTACAGTACGAGCAGTACTTC.

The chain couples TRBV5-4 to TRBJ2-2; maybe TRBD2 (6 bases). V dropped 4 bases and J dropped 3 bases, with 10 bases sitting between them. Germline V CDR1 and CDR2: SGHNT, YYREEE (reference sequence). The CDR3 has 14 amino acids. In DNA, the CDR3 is TGTGCCAGCAGCGAGGGGAGGCACACCGGGGAGCTGTTTTTT. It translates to CASSEGRHTGELFF.